These 7 T cell receptor beta chains were all obtained from the same sample, sequenced in a study of cytomegalovirus exposure and HLA in healthy donors. The PCR was carried out with 60 Vbeta primers and 13 Jbeta primers. The assay was immunoSEQ multiplex PCR, and TCRdb's table has in-frame clones only and misses some. The sample lists around 100,000 clones, around three quarters seen once, with roughly 4.4% in the top ten. Sequencing was done on a sample of PBMCs. The receptors come from a man aged 25-45 years in good health and CMV-seropositive.

The chain combines TRBV14 with TRBJ1-5; D is possibly TRBD1 (5 bases). In germline, CDR1 is SGHDN, CDR2 FVKESK. The CDR3 contains 12 residues. V was pared by 6 bases and J by 9 bases, with 12 bases between. CDR3 loop: CASSLDRTPQHF. As DNA, the CDR3 is TGTGCCAGCAGTCTAGACAGAACGCCCCAGCATTTT.

J is TRBJ2-2 and V is TRBV5-4, with 11 bases lining up with TRBD2. From germline, CDR1 is SGHNT and CDR2 YYREEE (reference sequence). Trimming took 4 bases from V and 7 from J; bases not matched to a gene: 9. CDR3 length: 16 residues. The CDR3 region has the DNA TGTGCCAGCAGCGGACTAGCGGGTAACGAGATCGGGGAGCTGTTTTTT. Translating gives CASSGLAGNEIGELFF. Full variable domain (rest looked up from reference TRBV5-4 and TRBJ2-2): ETGVTQSPTHLIKTRGQQVTLRCSSQSGHNTVSWYQQALGQGPQFIFQYYREEENGRGNFPPRFSGLQFPNYSSELNVNALELDDSALYLCASSGLAGNEIGELFFGEGSRLTVL.

In its sample, this clone was seen a few times. This rearrangement joins TRBV28 to TRBJ2-7; D possibly corresponds to TRBD2 (5 bases). The CDR3 consists of 13 residues. V lost 6 bases, J lost 5 bases, and 14 bases lay in between. CDR1 is MDHEN, CDR2 SYDVKM, per germline. In nucleotides, the CDR3 is TGTGCCAGCAGGGACCTCGTCGGGGACGAGCAGTACTTC. Translated: CASRDLVGDEQYF.

This chain joins TRBV4-1 and TRBJ2-2; 8 bases agree with TRBD2. Germline assignment: CDR1 MGHRA and CDR2 YSYEKL. The CDR3 extends over 13 amino acids. With V trimmed by 4 bases and J by 7 bases, 2 bases remained unmatched. Here the CDR3 DNA reads TGCGCCAGCAGCCCCCGGGAGGGCGGGGAGCTGTTTTTT. It specifies CASSPREGGELFF.

The chain couples TRBV27 to TRBJ1-6, with 10 bases that match TRBD1. Germline loops: CDR1 MNHEY, CDR2 SMNVEV (reference sequence). Trimming at V came to 6 bases and at J to 8 bases, leaving 7 bases not matched to a gene. The CDR3 is made up of 15 amino acids. This CDR3 reads CASRTSTGGDSPLHF. For the CDR3, the DNA is TGTGCCAGCAGGACCTCGACAGGGGGCGATTCACCCCTCCACTTT.

This clone was recorded a few times. The V and J genes are TRBV14 and TRBJ1-1, with D possibly TRBD1 on 6 matching bases. The V end was cut by 4 bases, the J end by 1 base, with 13 bases between. CDR1 and CDR2 (germline): SGHDN, FVKESK. CDR3 size: 15 residues. The CDR3 protein is CASSLPAGENTEAFF. In DNA, the CDR3 is TGTGCCAGCAGCCTTCCTGCAGGGGAGAACACTGAAGCTTTCTTT.

The J gene is TRBJ1-2, the V gene TRBV6-5; D is ambiguous. The ends were cut back, 8 bases at V and 3 bases at J, with 10 bases in the middle. CDR3 size: 12 residues. From germline, CDR1 is MNHEY and CDR2 SVGAGI. The CDR3 DNA follows: TGTGCCAGCCAGCCGCGGGACTATGGCTACACCTTC. This encodes CASQPRDYGYTF.